The 10 T cell receptor beta chains below were found in one sample sequenced in a study of T cells in Graves' hyperthyroidism and ophthalmopathy. TCR beta CDR3 regions were amplified from RNA transcripts. With the HTBI primer set, the TCR CDR3 went through a first round of RT-PCR. TCRdb used MiXCR to reprocess the multiplex PCR reads, holding one entry per CDR3 protein. This sample has 750,000 to 950,000 distinct CDR3 sequences, with roughly 40% found just once. What was sequenced was blood. Receptors originate from a man between 18 and 35 years old with Graves' hyperthyroidism.

This clonotype has just one count. J is TRBJ1-3 and V is TRBV12-3 or TRBV12-4; D may be TRBD1 (5 bases). Trimming took 5 bases from V and 3 from J, leaving 8 bases between them. The CDR3 extends over 13 amino acids. The CDR3 DNA reads TGTGCCAGCAGTGACAGAGATGGAAACACCATATATTTT. Amino acids: CASSDRDGNTIYF.

The chain carries TRBV9 and TRBJ2-5, with TRBD1 matching 10 bases. CDR3 size: 16 residues. V lost 4 bases to trimming and J lost 5 bases; unmatched junction nucleotides: 11. CDR1 and CDR2 from the germline V gene are SGDLS and YYNGEE. CDR3 coding DNA: TGTGCCAGCAGCCAAGGTTCGACAGGGGGCGGGGAGACCCAGTACTTC. Its translation is CASSQGSTGGGETQYF. Using reference TRBV9 and TRBJ2-5 for the parts outside the CDR3, the full variable domain is DSGVTQTPKHLITATGQRVTLRCSPRSGDLSVYWYQQSLDQGLQFLIQYYNGEERAKGNILERFSAQQFPDLHSELNLSSLELGDSALYFCASSQGSTGGGETQYFGPGTRLLVL.

This clonotype showed up many times. Germline and junction disagree at one end, which may indicate a read error. This rearrangement joins TRBV29-1 to TRBJ1-2, with TRBD1 matching 12 bases. The CDR3 is made up of 13 amino acids. CDR1 SQVTM and CDR2 ANQGSEA come from the germline V gene. CDR3 nucleotides: TGCAGCGTCGAAGGGACAGGGGGCTTTGGCTACACCTTC. Translation: CSVEGTGGFGYTF.

Ten or more counts support this clonotype. The chain carries TRBV19 and TRBJ1-2; D gene ambiguous. Trimming took off 2 bases at V and 6 bases at J, with 7 bases between the two ends. The CDR3 runs to 12 residues. From germline, CDR1 is LNHDA and CDR2 SQIVND (reference sequence). The CDR3 sequence is CASSIPGHGYTF. The CDR3 nucleotides are TGTGCCAGTAGTATACCCGGGCATGGCTACACCTTC.

This chain joins TRBV6-1 and TRBJ1-5; no definite D call. The CDR3 is 13 amino acids. The ends were cut back, 7 bases at V and 6 bases at J, with 13 bases in the middle. Looked up from germline, CDR1 is MNHNS and CDR2 is SASEGT. CDR3 region: CASTVRNGQPQHF. The CDR3 nucleotides read TGTGCCAGCACCGTGCGGAACGGTCAGCCCCAGCATTTT.

This clonotype has ten or more counts. The chain employs TRBV7-2 and TRBJ2-7; D is possibly TRBD2 (5 bases). CDR1 SGHTA and CDR2 FQGNSA come from the germline V gene. The V gene lost 3 bases and the J gene lost 0 bases, with 9 bases spanning the gap. The CDR3 has 14 residues. CDR3 DNA sequence: TGTGCCAGCAGCTTCCGGGGTAGCTCCTACGAGCAGTACTTC. Its translation is CASSFRGSSYEQYF.

A few counts support this clonotype. This chain joins TRBV7-2 and TRBJ2-2; D is uncertain. Germline CDR1 reads SGHTA; CDR2 reads FQGNSA. V was clipped by 3 bases and J by 5 bases, with 7 bases between them. CDR3 length: 13 residues. CDR3 residues: CASSLYPTGELFF. The CDR3 DNA reads as TGTGCCAGCAGCTTGTACCCAACCGGGGAGCTGTTTTTT.

The chain recombines TRBV9 with TRBJ2-7, with D unresolved. CDR1 is SGDLS and CDR2 is YYNGEE in the germline V gene. The V gene lost 1 base and the J gene lost 2 bases, with 10 bases spanning the gap. The CDR3 runs 14 residues. CDR3 nucleotide sequence: TGTGCCAGCAGCGTAAGGGTGTCTCCCTACGAGCAGTACTTC. Translation gives CASSVRVSPYEQYF.

Many counts were recorded for this clonotype. This chain joins TRBV20-1 and TRBJ2-6, with D unresolved. Per the germline V gene, CDR1 is DFQATT and CDR2 is SNEGSKA (reference sequence). V was cut by 7 bases and J by 0 bases, with 7 bases left in between. The CDR3 loop spans 13 amino acids. The CDR3 loop is CSVLSSGANVLTF. In DNA form, the CDR3 reads TGCAGTGTTCTGAGCTCTGGGGCCAACGTCCTGACTTTC.

The sample holds many counts of this clonotype. The genes are TRBV7-2 and TRBJ1-5; 8 nucleotides align to TRBD1. The trim removed 5 bases at V and 6 bases at J, leaving 3 bases unmatched. CDR3 length: 13 residues. In germline, CDR1 is SGHTA, CDR2 FQGNSA. Here the CDR3 reads CASSRTGPQPQHF. The CDR3 DNA is TGTGCCAGCAGCCGGACAGGGCCTCAGCCCCAGCATTTT.